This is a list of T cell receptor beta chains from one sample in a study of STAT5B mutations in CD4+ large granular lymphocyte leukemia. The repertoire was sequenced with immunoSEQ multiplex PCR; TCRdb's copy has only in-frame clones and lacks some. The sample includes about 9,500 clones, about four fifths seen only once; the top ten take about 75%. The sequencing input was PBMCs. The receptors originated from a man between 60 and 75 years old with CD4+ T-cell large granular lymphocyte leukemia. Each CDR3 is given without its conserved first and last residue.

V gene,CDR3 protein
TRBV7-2,ASSLVGGTETQY
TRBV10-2,ASSESGGTSGGIGIYEQY
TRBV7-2,ATKTVSYSYNEQF
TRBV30,AWRTGVEAF
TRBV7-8,ASSFRQGAAGELF
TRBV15,ATKTGSLTLNEQF
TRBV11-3,ASSLGGERQETQY
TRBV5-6,ASSFQGVGEQY
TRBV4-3,ASSQAISTSGGPDTQY
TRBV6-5,ASSYKLWNYGYT
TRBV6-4,ASSDSSSGHNEQF
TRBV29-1,SVDDGFGEKLF
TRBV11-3,ASSLGTLAGGKGNEQF
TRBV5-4,ASSRNRALEEKLF
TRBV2,ASITGTEISPLH
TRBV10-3,AVSGDTDTQY
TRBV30,AWSVIGSKFYGYT
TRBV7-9,ASSLIRGSDTEAF
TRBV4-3,ASSLDRRNYGYT
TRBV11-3,ASSSGPGATDTQY
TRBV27,ASKELVQETQY
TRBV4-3,ASSQARNGYEQY
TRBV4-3,ASSQGVGEAGNTIY
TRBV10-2,ASSDSRRETQY
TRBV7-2,ASSFTLENEQF
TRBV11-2,ASSLDRGNEQF
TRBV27,ASTATGGAYGYT
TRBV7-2,ASRLWGAGDTDTQY
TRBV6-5,ASSDGRDTGELF
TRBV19,ATTKGANEKLF
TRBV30,AWSANRGTEAF
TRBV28,ASSFEPGTSGASYEQY
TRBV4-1,ASSRGLSYEQY
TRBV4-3,ASSPSLGLPVEQF
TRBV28,ASRAQLGSNFYNEQF
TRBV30,ALERAETQY
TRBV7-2,ASSFLTGGYEQY
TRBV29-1,SVEQGARNEQF
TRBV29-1,SVEVSGTGEQY
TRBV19,ATGTSGTSTDTQY
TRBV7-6,ASSSGTTLGYEQY
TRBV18,ASSPYQGEAF
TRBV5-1,ASRLYRGGSGANVLT
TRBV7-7,ASSRQGRDTDTQY
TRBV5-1,ASSPVGARAYEQY
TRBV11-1,ASSLAGLDPNEQF
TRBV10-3,AISRGTGEAF
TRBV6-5,ASSYSNRDYEQY